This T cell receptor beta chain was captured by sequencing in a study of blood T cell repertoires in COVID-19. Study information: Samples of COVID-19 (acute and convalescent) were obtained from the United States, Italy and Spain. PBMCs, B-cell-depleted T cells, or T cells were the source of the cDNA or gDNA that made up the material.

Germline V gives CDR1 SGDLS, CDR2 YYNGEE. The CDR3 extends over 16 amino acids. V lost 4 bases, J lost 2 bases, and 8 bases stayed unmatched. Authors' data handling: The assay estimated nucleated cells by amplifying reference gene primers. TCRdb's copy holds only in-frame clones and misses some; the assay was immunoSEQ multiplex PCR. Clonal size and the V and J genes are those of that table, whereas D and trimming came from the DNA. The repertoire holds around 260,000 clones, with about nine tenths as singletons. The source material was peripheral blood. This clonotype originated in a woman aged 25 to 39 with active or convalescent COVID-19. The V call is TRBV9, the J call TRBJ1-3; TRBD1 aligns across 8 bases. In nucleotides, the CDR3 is TGTGCCAGCAGCCCCGGACAGGGCATAACTGGAAACACCATATATTTT. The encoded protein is CASSPGQGITGNTIYF. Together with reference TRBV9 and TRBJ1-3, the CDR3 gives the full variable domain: DSGVTQTPKHLITATGQRVTLRCSPRSGDLSVYWYQQSLDQGLQFLIQYYNGEERAKGNILERFSAQQFPDLHSELNLSSLELGDSALYFCASSPGQGITGNTIYFGEGSWLTVV.